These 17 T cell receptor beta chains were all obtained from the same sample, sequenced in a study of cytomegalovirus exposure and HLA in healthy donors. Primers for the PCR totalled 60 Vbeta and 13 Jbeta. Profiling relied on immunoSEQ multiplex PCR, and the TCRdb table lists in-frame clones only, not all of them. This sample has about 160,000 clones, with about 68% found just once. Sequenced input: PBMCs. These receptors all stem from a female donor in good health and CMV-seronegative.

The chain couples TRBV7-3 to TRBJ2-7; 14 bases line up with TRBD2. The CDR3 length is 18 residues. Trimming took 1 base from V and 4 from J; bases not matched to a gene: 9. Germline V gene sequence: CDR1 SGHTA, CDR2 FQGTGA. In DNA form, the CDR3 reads TGTGCCAGCAGCTTAAGGGGGGGACTAGCGGGAGTAGAGTACGAGCAGTACTTC. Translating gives CASSLRGGLAGVEYEQYF.

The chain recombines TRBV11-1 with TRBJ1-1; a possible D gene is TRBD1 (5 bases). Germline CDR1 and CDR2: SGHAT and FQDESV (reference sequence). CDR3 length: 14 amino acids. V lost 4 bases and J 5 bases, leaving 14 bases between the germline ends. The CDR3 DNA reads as TGTGCCAGCAGCTCTCTCCCAGGGAGGACTGAAGCTTTCTTT. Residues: CASSSLPGRTEAFF.

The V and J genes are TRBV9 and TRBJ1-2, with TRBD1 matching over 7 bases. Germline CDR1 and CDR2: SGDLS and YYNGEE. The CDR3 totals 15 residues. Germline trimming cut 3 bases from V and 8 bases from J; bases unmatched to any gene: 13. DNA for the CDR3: TGTGCCAGCAGCGGAGACAGGGAAGCTATAAGGGGCTACACCTTC. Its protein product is CASSGDREAIRGYTF.

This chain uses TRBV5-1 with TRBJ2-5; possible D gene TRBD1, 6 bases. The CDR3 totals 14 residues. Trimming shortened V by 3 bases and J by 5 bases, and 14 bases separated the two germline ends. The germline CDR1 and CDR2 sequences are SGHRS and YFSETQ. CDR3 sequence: CASSWGHREETQYF. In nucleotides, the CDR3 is TGCGCCAGCAGCTGGGGTCACAGGGAGGAGACCCAGTACTTC. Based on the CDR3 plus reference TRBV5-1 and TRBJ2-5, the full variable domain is KAGVTQTPRYLIKTRGQQVTLSCSPISGHRSVSWYQQTPGQGLQFLFEYFSETQRNKGNFPGRFSGRQFSNSRSEMNVSTLELGDSALYLCASSWGHREETQYFGPGTRLLVL.

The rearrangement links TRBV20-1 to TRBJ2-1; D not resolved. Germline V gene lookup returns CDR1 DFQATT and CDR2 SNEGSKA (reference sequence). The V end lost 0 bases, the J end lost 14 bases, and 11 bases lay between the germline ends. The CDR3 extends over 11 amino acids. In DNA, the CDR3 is TGCAGTGCTAGAGATCGGCTAGGAGAGTTCTTC. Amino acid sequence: CSARDRLGEFF.

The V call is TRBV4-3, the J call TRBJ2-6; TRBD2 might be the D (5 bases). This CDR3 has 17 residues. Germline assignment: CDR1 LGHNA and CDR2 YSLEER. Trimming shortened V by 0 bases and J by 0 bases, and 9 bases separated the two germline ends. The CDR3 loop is CASSQEGGSSGANVLTF. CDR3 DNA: TGCGCCAGCAGCCAAGAAGGAGGCTCCTCTGGGGCCAACGTCCTGACTTTC.

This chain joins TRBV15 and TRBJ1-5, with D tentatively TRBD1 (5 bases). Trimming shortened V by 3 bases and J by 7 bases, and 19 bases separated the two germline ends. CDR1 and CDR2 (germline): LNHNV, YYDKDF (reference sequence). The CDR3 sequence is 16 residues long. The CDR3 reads CATSRGNQGAGQPQHF. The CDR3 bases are TGTGCCACCAGCAGGGGAAACCAGGGCGCGGGGCAGCCCCAGCATTTT.

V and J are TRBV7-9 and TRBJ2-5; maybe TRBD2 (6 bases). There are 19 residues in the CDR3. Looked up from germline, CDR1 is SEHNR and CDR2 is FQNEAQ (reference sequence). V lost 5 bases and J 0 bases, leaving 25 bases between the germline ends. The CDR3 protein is CASSIKLVRDLGYQETQYF. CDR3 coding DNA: TGTGCCAGCAGCATCAAACTTGTGCGGGACCTGGGTTACCAAGAGACCCAGTACTTC.

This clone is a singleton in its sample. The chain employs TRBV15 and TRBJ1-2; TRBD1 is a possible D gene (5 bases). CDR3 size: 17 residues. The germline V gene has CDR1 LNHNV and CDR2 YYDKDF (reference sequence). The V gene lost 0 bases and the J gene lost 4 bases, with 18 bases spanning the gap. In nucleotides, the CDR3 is TGTGCCACCAGCAGAGACGGCGGGACTCCATCCCTCTATGGCTACACCTTC. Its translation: CATSRDGGTPSLYGYTF.

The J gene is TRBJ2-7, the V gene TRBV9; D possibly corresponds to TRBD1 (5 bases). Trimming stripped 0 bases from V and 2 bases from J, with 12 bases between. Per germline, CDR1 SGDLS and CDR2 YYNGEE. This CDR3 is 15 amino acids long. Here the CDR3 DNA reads TGTGCCAGCAGCGTAGTCGCAGGGCGACCCTACGAGCAGTACTTC. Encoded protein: CASSVVAGRPYEQYF.

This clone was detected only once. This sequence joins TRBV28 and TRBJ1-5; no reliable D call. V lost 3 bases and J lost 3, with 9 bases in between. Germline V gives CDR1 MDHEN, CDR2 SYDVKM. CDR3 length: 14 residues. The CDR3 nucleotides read TGTGCCAGCAGTTTGCGTCACCCCAATCAGCCCCAGCATTTT. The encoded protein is CASSLRHPNQPQHF.

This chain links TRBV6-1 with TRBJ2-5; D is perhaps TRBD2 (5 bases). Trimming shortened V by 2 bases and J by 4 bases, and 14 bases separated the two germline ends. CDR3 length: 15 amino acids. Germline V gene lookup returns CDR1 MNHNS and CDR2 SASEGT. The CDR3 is CASSEQLARGETQYF. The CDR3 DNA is TGTGCCAGCAGTGAACAGCTAGCCCGGGGAGAGACCCAGTACTTC.

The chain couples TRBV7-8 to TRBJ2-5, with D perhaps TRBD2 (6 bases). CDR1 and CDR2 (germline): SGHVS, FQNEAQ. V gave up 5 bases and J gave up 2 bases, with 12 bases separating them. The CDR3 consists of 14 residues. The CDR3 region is CASSQGDFQETQYF. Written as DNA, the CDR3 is TGTGCCAGCAGCCAAGGGGACTTTCAAGAGACCCAGTACTTC.

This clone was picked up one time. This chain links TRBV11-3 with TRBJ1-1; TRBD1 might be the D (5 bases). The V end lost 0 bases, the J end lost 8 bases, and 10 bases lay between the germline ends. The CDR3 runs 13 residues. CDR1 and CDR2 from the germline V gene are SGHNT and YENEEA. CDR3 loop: CASSLDVDSEAFF. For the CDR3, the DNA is TGTGCCAGCAGCTTAGATGTAGACAGCGAAGCTTTCTTT.

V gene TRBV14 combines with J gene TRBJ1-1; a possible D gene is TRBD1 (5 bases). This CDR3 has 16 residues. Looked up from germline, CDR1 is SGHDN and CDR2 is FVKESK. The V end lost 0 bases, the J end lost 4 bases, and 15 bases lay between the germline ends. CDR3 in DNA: TGTGCCAGCAGCCAAGATTGGTGGGGCGGTGGCACTGAAGCTTTCTTT. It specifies CASSQDWWGGGTEAFF.

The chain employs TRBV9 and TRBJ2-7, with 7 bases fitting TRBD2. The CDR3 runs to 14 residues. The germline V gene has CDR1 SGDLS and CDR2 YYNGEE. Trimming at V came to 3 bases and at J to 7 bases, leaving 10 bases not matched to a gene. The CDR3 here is CASSASGASEEQYF. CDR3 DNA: TGTGCCAGCAGCGCAAGCGGGGCCTCCGAAGAGCAGTACTTC.

The CDR3 protein is CSARTGGYTF. CDR3 DNA: TGCAGTGCTAGGACGGGGGGCTACACCTTC. V usage is TRBV20-1 and J usage is TRBJ1-2, with D unclear. Germline values: CDR1 DFQATT, CDR2 SNEGSKA (reference sequence). V gave up 3 bases and J gave up 8 bases, with 7 bases separating them. The CDR3 sequence is 10 residues long.